This entry lists 17 T cell receptor beta chains sequenced from one sample in a study of T cell repertoires in cytomegalovirus infection. TCRdb used MiXCR to reprocess the reads, holding one entry per CDR3 protein. The sample lists about 920,000 distinct CDR3 sequences, approximately 33% occurring once. Their antigens remain unidentified. Sequenced here: cultured CD8+ T cells from PBMCs, sampled from culture after CMV antigen stimulation. The receptors here all came from a human donor in good health (CMV status not recorded). Some clones in this sample may be carry-over from other donors' samples.

This chain joins TRBV20-1 and TRBJ2-1, with 14 bases matching TRBD2. CDR1 and CDR2 (germline): DFQATT, SNEGSKA (reference sequence). The CDR3 has 16 residues. The junction had 7 bases not matched to a gene; V was cut back by 1 base and J by 8 bases. The CDR3 nucleotides read TGCAGTGCTAGAGGACCTTGGACTAGCGGGGGGCATGAGCAGTTCTTC. Protein sequence: CSARGPWTSGGHEQFF.

The sample holds many counts of this clonotype. This chain connects TRBV19 to TRBJ2-1, with a possible D match to TRBD2 (6 bases). Germline CDR1 is LNHDA and CDR2 is SQIVND (reference sequence). The CDR3 is 15 residues long. Trimming stripped 3 bases from V and 6 bases from J, with 15 bases between. The CDR3 DNA follows: TGTGCCAGTAGTATGGGAGCGGGTTTCCCCAATGAGCAGTTCTTC. Amino acids: CASSMGAGFPNEQFF.

This clonotype appeared a few times. The chain employs TRBV27 and TRBJ2-1; a weak D match, TRBD1 (5 bases). The V end lost 1 base, the J end lost 6 bases, and 13 bases lay between the germline ends. Germline V CDR1 and CDR2: MNHEY, SMNVEV (reference sequence). The CDR3 is 15 amino acids. Written as DNA, the CDR3 is TGTGCCAGCAGTTTATTAGGGGAATTGATCAATGAGCAGTTCTTC. As protein: CASSLLGELINEQFF.

A few counts support this clonotype. The rearrangement links TRBV11-2 to TRBJ2-3; D ambiguous. The CDR3 contains 12 residues. The V and J ends lost 7 bases and 0 bases respectively, with 5 bases between them. The germline gives CDR1 SGHAT, CDR2 FQNNGV. The CDR3 sequence: CASTHSTDTQYF. The CDR3 DNA follows: TGTGCCAGCACCCATAGCACAGATACGCAGTATTTT.

This clonotype was counted at least ten times. The rearrangement joins TRBV11-2 to TRBJ2-1; D may match TRBD1 or TRBD2 (5 bases each). The CDR3 has 15 amino acids. Trimming stripped 1 base from V and 3 bases from J, with 10 bases between. CDR1 is SGHAT and CDR2 is FQNNGV in the germline V gene. CDR3 DNA sequence: TGTGCCAGCAGCTTAGTGGGGGTCTTCTACAATGAGCAGTTCTTC. It specifies CASSLVGVFYNEQFF. The full variable domain, its missing parts supplied by reference TRBV11-2 and TRBJ2-1, is EAGVAQSPRYKIIEKRQSVAFWCNPISGHATLYWYQQILGQGPKLLIQFQNNGVVDDSQLPKDRFSAERLKGVDSTLKIQPAKLEDSAVYLCASSLVGVFYNEQFFGPGTRLTVL.

This chain uses TRBV7-2 with TRBJ1-5, with D maybe TRBD1 (5 bases). Germline V gene data show CDR1 as SGHTA and CDR2 as FQGNSA. With 1 base removed from V and 0 bases from J, the gap between germline ends came to 10 bases. The CDR3 totals 16 residues. The CDR3 protein is CASSLVGRDSNQPQHF. As DNA, the CDR3 is TGTGCCAGCAGCTTAGTGGGGCGGGATAGCAATCAGCCCCAGCATTTT. The full variable domain, completed using reference TRBV7-2 and TRBJ1-5, is GAGVSQSPSNKVTEKGKDVELRCDPISGHTALYWYRQSLGQGLEFLIYFQGNSAPDKSGLPSDRFSAERTGGSVSTLTIQRTQQEDSAVYLCASSLVGRDSNQPQHFGDGTRLSIL.

This clonotype was seen repeatedly, ten times or more. The chain has TRBV12-3 or TRBV12-4 and TRBJ2-2; 12 nucleotides match TRBD2. V lost 5 bases to trimming and J lost 2 bases; unmatched junction nucleotides: 9. The CDR3 contains 18 residues. CDR3 sequence reads: CASSVPGLAGFNTGELFF. As DNA, the CDR3 is TGTGCCAGCAGTGTCCCGGGACTAGCGGGTTTTAACACCGGGGAGCTGTTTTTT.

This clonotype was recorded once. Germline and junction disagree at one end, which may indicate a read error. The chain combines TRBV7-7 with TRBJ2-3; no clear D. The CDR3 totals 15 residues. Per the germline V gene, CDR1 is SSHAT and CDR2 is FNYEAQ (reference sequence). This chain's CDR3 is CASSLELGSTDTQYF. The CDR3 DNA reads as TGTGCTAGCAGCTTAGAACTTGGGAGCACAGATACGCAGTATTTT.

V is TRBV9 and J is TRBJ2-5, with 7 bases that match TRBD2. V gave up 4 bases and J gave up 4 bases; unmatched junction bases: 10. The CDR3 has 15 residues. From germline, CDR1 is SGDLS and CDR2 YYNGEE. The CDR3 region is CASSPREVQGETQYF. CDR3 bases: TGTGCCAGCAGCCCCCGGGAGGTCCAAGGAGAGACCCAGTACTTC.

The chain employs TRBV5-4 and TRBJ2-1; a weak D match, TRBD1 (5 bases). The CDR3 is 14 amino acids. V lost 0 bases and J 9 bases, leaving 13 bases between the germline ends. Germline V CDR1 and CDR2: SGHNT, YYREEE (reference sequence). CDR3 sequence: CASSLGQRLREQFF. CDR3 nucleotide sequence: TGTGCCAGCAGCTTGGGACAGCGTCTTCGTGAGCAGTTCTTC.

V usage is TRBV4-1 and J usage is TRBJ2-1; D is tentatively TRBD1 or TRBD2 (5 bases each). Trimming pared 7 bases from V and 2 bases from J, leaving 15 bases between. The germline CDR1 and CDR2 sequences are MGHRA and YSYEKL. This CDR3 spans 15 amino acids. CDR3 coding DNA: TGCGCCAGCACCTCGGGACCCATAACCTACAATGAGCAGTTCTTC. It encodes CASTSGPITYNEQFF.

This clonotype has a handful of counts. The chain combines TRBV6-1 with TRBJ2-3; TRBD2 matches at 9 bases. There are 18 residues in the CDR3. Per the germline V gene, CDR1 is MNHNS and CDR2 is SASEGT. With 3 bases clipped from V and 3 bases from J, the junction kept 13 bases outside the gene matches. The CDR3 sequence is CASSEAHGGGALTDTQYF. For the CDR3, the DNA is TGTGCCAGCAGTGAGGCCCATGGCGGGGGGGCCTTAACAGATACGCAGTATTTT.

The table lists this clonotype with many counts. The V and J genes are TRBV4-1 and TRBJ1-2, with unresolved D. Per the germline V gene, CDR1 is MGHRA and CDR2 is YSYEKL. The length of the CDR3 is 13 residues. V was clipped by 4 bases and J by 3 bases, with 9 bases between them. In DNA form, the CDR3 reads TGCGCCAGCAGCCTTACGGAGGACTATGGCTACACCTTC. It translates to CASSLTEDYGYTF.

This rearrangement joins TRBV15 to TRBJ2-1; 7 positions agree with TRBD1. This CDR3 is built from 14 residues. V lost 1 base and J lost 7; bases outside the gene matches: 4. The V gene's germline CDR1 is LNHNV and CDR2 YYDKDF (reference sequence). As DNA, the CDR3 is TGTGCCACCAGCAGAGTAAGGGGGCGGAATGAGCAGTTCTTC. It encodes CATSRVRGRNEQFF.

V gene TRBV4-1 combines with J gene TRBJ1-6; possible D gene TRBD1, 6 bases. The CDR3 is made up of 19 amino acids. From germline, CDR1 is MGHRA and CDR2 YSYEKL. V was clipped by 1 base and J by 7 bases, with 23 bases between them. The CDR3 DNA sequence: TGCGCCAGCAGCCAAGTTGGCGCCCTCGCAGGGGATCCAAATTCACCCCTCCACTTT. Translating it yields CASSQVGALAGDPNSPLHF.

The chain recombines TRBV7-6 with TRBJ2-5, with unresolved D. The CDR3 contains 15 residues. V dropped 1 base and J dropped 4 bases, with 13 bases sitting between them. Germline V gene lookup returns CDR1 SGHVS and CDR2 FNYEAQ. The CDR3 loop reads CASSLDSSFRETQYF. In DNA, the CDR3 is TGTGCCAGCAGCTTAGATTCTAGTTTCCGAGAGACCCAGTACTTC.

The DNA of the CDR3 is TGTGCCAGCAGTCGAGGACAGGGGTCGAGCTCCTACGAGCAGTACGTC. Residues: CASSRGQGSSSYEQYV. The J gene is TRBJ2-7, the V gene TRBV6-2 or TRBV6-3; TRBD1 aligns across 9 bases. With V trimmed by 5 bases and J by 0 bases, 8 bases remained unmatched. Germline V gives CDR1 MNHEY, CDR2 SVGEGT. This CDR3 contains 16 residues.